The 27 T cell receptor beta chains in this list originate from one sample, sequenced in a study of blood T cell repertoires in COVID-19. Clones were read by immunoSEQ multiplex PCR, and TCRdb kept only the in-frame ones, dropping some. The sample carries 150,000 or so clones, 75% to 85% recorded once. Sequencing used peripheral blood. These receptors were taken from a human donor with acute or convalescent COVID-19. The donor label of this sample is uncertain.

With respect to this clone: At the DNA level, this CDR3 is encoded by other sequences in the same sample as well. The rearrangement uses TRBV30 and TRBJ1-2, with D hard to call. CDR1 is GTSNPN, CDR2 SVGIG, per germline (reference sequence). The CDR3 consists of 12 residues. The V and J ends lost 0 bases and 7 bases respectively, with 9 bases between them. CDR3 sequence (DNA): TGTGCCTGGAGTGTACTGGGAGGTGGCTACACCTTC. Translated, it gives CAWSVLGGGYTF.

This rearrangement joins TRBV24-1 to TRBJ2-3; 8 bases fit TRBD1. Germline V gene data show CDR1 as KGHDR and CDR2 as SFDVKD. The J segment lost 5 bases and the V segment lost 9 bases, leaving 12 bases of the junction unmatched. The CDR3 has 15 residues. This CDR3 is CATGGRGPQVDTQYF. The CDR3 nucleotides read TGTGCCACCGGGGGCAGGGGGCCGCAGGTAGATACGCAGTATTTT.

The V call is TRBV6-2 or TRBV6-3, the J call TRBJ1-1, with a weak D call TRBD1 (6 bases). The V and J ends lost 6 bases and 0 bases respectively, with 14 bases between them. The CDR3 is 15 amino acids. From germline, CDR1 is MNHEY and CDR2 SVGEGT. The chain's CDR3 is CASSPTGTMNTEAFF. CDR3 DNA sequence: TGTGCCAGCAGCCCGACAGGTACCATGAACACTGAAGCTTTCTTT.

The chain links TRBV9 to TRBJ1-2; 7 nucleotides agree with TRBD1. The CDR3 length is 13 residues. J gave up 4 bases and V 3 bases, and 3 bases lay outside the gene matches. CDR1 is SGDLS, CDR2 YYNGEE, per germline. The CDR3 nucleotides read TGTGCCAGCAGCGAGGGGGACAGCTATGGCTACACCTTC. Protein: CASSEGDSYGYTF.

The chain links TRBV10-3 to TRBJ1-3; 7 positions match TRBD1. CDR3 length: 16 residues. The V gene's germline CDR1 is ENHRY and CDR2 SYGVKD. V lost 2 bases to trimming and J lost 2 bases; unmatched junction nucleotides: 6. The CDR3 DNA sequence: TGTGCCATCAGTGAGCTCGTTCAGGGGGCTGGAAACACCATATATTTT. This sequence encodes CAISELVQGAGNTIYF.

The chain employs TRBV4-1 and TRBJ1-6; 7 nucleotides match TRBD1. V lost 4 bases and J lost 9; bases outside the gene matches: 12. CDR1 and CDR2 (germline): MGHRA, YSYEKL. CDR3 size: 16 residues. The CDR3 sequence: CASSPLTGPKGSPLHF. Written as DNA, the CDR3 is TGCGCCAGCAGCCCCTTGACAGGGCCAAAGGGTTCACCCCTCCACTTT.

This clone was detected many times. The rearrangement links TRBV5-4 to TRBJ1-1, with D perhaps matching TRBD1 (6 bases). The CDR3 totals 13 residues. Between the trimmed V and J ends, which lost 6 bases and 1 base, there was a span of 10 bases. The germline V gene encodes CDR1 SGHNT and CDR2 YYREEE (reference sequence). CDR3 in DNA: TGTGCCAGCACCCTGGGACAGAACACTGAAGCTTTCTTT. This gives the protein CASTLGQNTEAFF.

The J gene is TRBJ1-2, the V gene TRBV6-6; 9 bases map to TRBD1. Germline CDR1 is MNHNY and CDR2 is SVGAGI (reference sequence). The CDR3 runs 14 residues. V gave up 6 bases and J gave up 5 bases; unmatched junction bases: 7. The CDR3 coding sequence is TGTGCCAGCAGCACCGGGACAGGGAAATATGGCTACACCTTC. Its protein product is CASSTGTGKYGYTF.

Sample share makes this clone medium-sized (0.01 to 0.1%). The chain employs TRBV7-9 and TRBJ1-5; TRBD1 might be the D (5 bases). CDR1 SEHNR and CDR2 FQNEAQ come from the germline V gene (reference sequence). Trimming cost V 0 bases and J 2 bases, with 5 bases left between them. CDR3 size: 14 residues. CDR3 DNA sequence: TGTGCCAGCAGCTTAGCAGGGGGCAATCAGCCCCAGCATTTT. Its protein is CASSLAGGNQPQHF.

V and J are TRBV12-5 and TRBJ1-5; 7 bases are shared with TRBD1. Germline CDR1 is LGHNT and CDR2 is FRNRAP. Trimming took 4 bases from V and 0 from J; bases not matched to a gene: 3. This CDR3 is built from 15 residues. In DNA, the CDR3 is TGTGCTAGTGGTTGGACAGGACCTAGCAATCAGCCCCAGCATTTT. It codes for CASGWTGPSNQPQHF.

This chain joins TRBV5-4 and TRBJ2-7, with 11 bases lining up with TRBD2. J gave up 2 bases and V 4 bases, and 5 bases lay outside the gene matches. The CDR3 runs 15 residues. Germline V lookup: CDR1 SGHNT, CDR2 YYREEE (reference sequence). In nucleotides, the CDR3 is TGTGCCAGCAGCCCCGGGACTAGCGGTCCCTACGAGCAGTACTTC. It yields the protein CASSPGTSGPYEQYF.

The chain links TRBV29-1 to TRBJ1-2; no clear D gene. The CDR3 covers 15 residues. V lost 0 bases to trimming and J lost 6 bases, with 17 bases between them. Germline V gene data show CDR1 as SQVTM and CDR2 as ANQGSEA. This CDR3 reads CSVEEGRARRDGYTF. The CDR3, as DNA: TGCAGCGTTGAAGAAGGGCGAGCCAGGCGGGATGGCTACACCTTC.

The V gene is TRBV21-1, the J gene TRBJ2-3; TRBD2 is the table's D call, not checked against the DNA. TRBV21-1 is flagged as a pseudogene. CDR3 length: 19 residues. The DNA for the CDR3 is TGTGCCAGCAGCAAAGCGCGGGCGGGGGCCCGACTCAACACAGATACGCAGTATTTT. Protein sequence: CASSKARAGARLNTDTQYF.

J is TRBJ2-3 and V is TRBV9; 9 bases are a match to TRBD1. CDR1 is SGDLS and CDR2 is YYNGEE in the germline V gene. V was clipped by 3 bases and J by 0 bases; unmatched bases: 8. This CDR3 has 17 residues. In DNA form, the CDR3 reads TGTGCCAGCAGCGCAAACCGGGACAGGGTGAGCACAGATACGCAGTATTTT. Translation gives CASSANRDRVSTDTQYF.

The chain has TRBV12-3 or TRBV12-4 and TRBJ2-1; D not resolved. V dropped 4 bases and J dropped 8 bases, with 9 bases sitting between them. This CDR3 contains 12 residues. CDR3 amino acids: CASSSQYDEQFF. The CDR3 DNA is TGTGCCAGCAGTTCCCAGTATGATGAGCAGTTCTTC.

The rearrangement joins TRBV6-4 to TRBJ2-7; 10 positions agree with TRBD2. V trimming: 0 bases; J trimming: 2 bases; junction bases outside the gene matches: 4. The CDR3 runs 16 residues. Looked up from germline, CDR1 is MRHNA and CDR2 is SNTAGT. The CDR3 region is CASSDSYSGGTYEQYF. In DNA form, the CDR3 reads TGTGCCAGCAGTGACTCGTATAGCGGGGGGACCTACGAGCAGTACTTC.

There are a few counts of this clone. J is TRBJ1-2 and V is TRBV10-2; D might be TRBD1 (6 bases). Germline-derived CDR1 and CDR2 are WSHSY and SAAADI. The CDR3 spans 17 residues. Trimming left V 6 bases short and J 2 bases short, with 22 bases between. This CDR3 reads CASRLREWGGPNYGYTF. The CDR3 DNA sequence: TGCGCCAGCAGGCTCCGGGAGTGGGGGGGCCCGAACTATGGCTACACCTTC.

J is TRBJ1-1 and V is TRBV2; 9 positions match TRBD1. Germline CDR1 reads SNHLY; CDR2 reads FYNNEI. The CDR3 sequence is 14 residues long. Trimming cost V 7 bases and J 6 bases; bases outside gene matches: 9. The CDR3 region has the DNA TGTGCCAGCATTCCGGGACAGGGACCGCCTGAAGCTTTCTTT. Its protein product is CASIPGQGPPEAFF.

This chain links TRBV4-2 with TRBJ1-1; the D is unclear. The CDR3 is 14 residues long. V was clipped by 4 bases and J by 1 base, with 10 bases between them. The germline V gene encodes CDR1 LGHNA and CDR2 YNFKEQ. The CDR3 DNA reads TGTGCCAGCAGCCGAACGGGTCAGAACACTGAAGCTTTCTTT. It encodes CASSRTGQNTEAFF.

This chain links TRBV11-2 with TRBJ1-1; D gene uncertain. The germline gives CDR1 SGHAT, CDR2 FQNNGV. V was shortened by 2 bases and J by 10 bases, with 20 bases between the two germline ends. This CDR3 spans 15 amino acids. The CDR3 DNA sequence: TGTGCCAGCAGCTTATCCACGTCAGGCCCCGAGGGAGCTTTCTTT. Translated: CASSLSTSGPEGAFF.

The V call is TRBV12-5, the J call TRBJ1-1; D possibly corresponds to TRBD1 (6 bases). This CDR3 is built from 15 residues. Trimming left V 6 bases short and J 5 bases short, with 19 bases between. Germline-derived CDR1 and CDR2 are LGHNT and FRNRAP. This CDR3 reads CASGTLQGQRTEAFF. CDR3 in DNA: TGTGCTAGTGGGACCCTCCAGGGGCAAAGGACTGAAGCTTTCTTT. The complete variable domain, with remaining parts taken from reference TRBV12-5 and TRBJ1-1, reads DARVTQTPRHKVTEMGQEVTMRCQPILGHNTVFWYRQTMMQGLELLAYFRNRAPLDDSGMPKDRFSAEMPDATLATLKIQPSEPRDSAVYFCASGTLQGQRTEAFFGQGTRLTVV.

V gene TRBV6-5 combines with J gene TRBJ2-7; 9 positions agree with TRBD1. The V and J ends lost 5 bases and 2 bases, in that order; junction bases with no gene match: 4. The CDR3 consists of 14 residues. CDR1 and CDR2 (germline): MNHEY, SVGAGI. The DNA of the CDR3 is TGTGCCAGCAGTCTGACAGGGGGTCCCTACGAGCAGTACTTC. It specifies CASSLTGGPYEQYF.

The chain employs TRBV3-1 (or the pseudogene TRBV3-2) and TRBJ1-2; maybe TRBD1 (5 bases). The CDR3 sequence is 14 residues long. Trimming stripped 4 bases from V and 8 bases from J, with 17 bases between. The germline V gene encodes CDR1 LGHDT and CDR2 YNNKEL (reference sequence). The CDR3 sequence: CASSPAGRSEGYTF. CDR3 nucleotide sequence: TGTGCCAGCAGCCCAGCAGGGAGGTCCGAGGGCTACACCTTC.

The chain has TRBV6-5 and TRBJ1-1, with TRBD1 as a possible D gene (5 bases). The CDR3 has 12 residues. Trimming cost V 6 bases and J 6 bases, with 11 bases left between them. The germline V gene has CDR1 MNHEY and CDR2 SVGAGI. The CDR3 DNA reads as TGTGCCAGCAGCCTTGGAGGGGCTGAAGCTTTCTTT. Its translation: CASSLGGAEAFF.

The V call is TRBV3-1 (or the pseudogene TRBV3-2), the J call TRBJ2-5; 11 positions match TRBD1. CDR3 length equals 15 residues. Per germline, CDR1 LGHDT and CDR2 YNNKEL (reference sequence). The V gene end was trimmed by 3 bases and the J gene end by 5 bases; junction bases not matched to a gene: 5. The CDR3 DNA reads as TGTGCCAGCAGCCAGGGACAGGGGGGAATGGAGACCCAGTACTTC. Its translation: CASSQGQGGMETQYF.

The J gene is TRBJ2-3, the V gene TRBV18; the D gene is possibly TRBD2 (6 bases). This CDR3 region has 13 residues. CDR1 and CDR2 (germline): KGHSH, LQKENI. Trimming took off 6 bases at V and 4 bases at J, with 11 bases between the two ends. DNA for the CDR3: TGTGCCAGCTCTCTCAGGGAGGCAGATACGCAGTATTTT. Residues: CASSLREADTQYF.

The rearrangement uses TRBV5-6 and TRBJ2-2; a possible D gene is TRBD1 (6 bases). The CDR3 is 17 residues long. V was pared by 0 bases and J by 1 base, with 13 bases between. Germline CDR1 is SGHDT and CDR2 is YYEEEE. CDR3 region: CASSLVGDILNTGELFF. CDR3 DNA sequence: TGTGCCAGCAGCTTGGTGGGGGACATACTGAACACCGGGGAGCTGTTTTTT.